Presented here are 15 T cell receptor beta chains from one specimen sequenced in a study of a mutant IDH1 vaccine in newly diagnosed glioma. Indicated time point: week 47, end of study. The study gave 300 ug of mutant IDH1 20-mer peptide per vaccine dose, with topical imiquimod. Libraries were prepared by immunoSEQ multiplex PCR; TCRdb keeps only in-frame clonotypes and omits some of them. The sample lists approximately 50,000 clones, 60% to 85% occurring once. These receptors have no identified antigens. Source: PBMCs, taken from a glioma patient whose treatment included an IDH1 peptide vaccine. These receptors all come from a woman between 40 and 55 years old with glioma. Some clones in this sample may be carry-over from other donors' samples.

This clone was found a few times. V is TRBV4-2 and J is TRBJ1-5, with D unclear. The CDR3 consists of 12 residues. Deletions cut 1 base from V and 4 bases from J, with 2 bases between. CDR1 is LGHNA, CDR2 YNFKEQ, per germline. The CDR3 nucleotides are TGTGCCAGCAGCCAAGGTAATCAGCCCCAGCATTTT. Translated, it gives CASSQGNQPQHF.

On this clone itself: Different DNA sequences within this sample yield the same CDR3. The rearrangement links TRBV4-1 to TRBJ1-1; D is possibly TRBD1 (6 bases). Trimming left V 1 base short and J 4 bases short, with 7 bases between. Germline V CDR1 and CDR2: MGHRA, YSYEKL. The CDR3 has 13 residues. CDR3 bases: TGCGCCAGCAGCCAAGGGGGGCGCACTGAAGCTTTCTTT. Protein product: CASSQGGRTEAFF.

The chain recombines TRBV9 with TRBJ2-7, with 9 bases lining up with TRBD1. V lost 3 bases and J lost 4; bases outside the gene matches: 11. Looked up from germline, CDR1 is SGDLS and CDR2 is YYNGEE. The CDR3 spans 16 residues. CDR3 amino acids: CASSAKQGAARYEQYF. Here the CDR3 DNA reads TGTGCCAGCAGCGCCAAACAGGGGGCGGCGAGGTACGAGCAGTACTTC.

The gene calls are TRBV7-6 and TRBJ1-2; D remains unclear. Trimming stripped 1 base from V and 6 bases from J, with 18 bases between. CDR1 SGHVS and CDR2 FNYEAQ come from the germline V gene. CDR3 length equals 16 residues. The CDR3 coding sequence is TGTGCCAGCAGCTTAGATCCACCTCACAACGGGGATGGCTACACCTTC. It yields the protein CASSLDPPHNGDGYTF.

The chain combines TRBV5-1 with TRBJ1-1; no clear D gene. Germline-derived CDR1 and CDR2 are SGHRS and YFSETQ. The V end lost 0 bases, the J end lost 6 bases, and 12 bases lay between the germline ends. CDR3 length: 14 amino acids. The DNA for the CDR3 is TGCGCCAGCAGCTTGGTCCCCCAACGGGCTGAAGCTTTCTTT. It encodes CASSLVPQRAEAFF.

The chain recombines TRBV23-1 with TRBJ1-5; the D gene is possibly TRBD1 (6 bases). TRBV23-1 is filed as an ORF, its function uncertain. The CDR3 spans 17 residues. V lost 6 bases to trimming and J lost 0 bases, with 18 bases between them. CDR3 protein: CASRKTPGAYSNQPQHF. The CDR3 region has the DNA TGCGCCAGCAGGAAAACCCCAGGGGCGTATAGCAATCAGCCCCAGCATTTT.

Comments on this clone: One end of the junction fails to match germline, which may point to a read error. The V call is TRBV7-9, the J call TRBJ1-4; D is unclear. Germline CDR1 and CDR2: SEHNR and FQNEAQ (reference sequence). This CDR3 comprises 14 residues. The CDR3 DNA sequence: TGTGCCAGCAGTTTAGACACGGTTAATGAAAAACTGTTTTTT. Its protein product is CASSLDTVNEKLFF.

The chain uses TRBV2 and TRBJ2-3; D possibly corresponds to TRBD2 (6 bases). There are 15 residues in the CDR3. The germline V and J ends were trimmed by 8 bases and 0 bases, with 15 bases remaining between them. Germline V gene data show CDR1 as SNHLY and CDR2 as FYNNEI. The CDR3 spells CASRRRDLSTDTQYF. CDR3 DNA: TGTGCCAGCCGAAGGAGGGACCTAAGCACAGATACGCAGTATTTT.

The count of this clone is one. The chain links TRBV7-9 to TRBJ2-2; a weak D match, TRBD2 (6 bases). V lost 11 bases to trimming and J lost 0 bases, with 13 bases between them. The V gene's germline CDR1 is SEHNR and CDR2 FQNEAQ (reference sequence). The length of the CDR3 is 14 residues. The CDR3 is CAVSGRANTGELFF. Written as DNA, the CDR3 is TGTGCCGTGTCCGGGAGAGCGAACACCGGGGAGCTGTTTTTT. Full variable domain (rest looked up from reference TRBV7-9 and TRBJ2-2): DTGVSQNPRHKITKRGQNVTFRCDPISEHNRLYWYRQTLGQGPEFLTYFQNEAQLEKSRLLSDRFSAERPKGSFSTLEIQRTEQGDSAMYLCAVSGRANTGELFFGEGSRLTVL.

The chain carries TRBV27 and TRBJ2-1; 7 bases line up with TRBD2. The CDR3 is 16 amino acids. Looked up from germline, CDR1 is MNHEY and CDR2 is SMNVEV (reference sequence). V lost 3 bases to trimming and J lost 0 bases; unmatched junction nucleotides: 5. The CDR3 region is CASSFSGTNSYNEQFF. As DNA, the CDR3 is TGTGCCAGCAGTTTCTCCGGGACTAACTCCTACAATGAGCAGTTCTTC.

The gene calls are TRBV19 and TRBJ1-3, with TRBD1 as a possible D gene (6 bases). The germline V gene has CDR1 LNHDA and CDR2 SQIVND (reference sequence). There are 17 residues in the CDR3. V lost 8 bases to trimming and J lost 0 bases, with 20 bases between them. The DNA for the CDR3 is TGTGCCAGTGGAATCCGGACAGACCTAAGCTCTGGAAACACCATATATTTT. Residues: CASGIRTDLSSGNTIYF.

The V and J genes are TRBV11-2 and TRBJ2-7; TRBD2 aligns across 7 bases. The germline gives CDR1 SGHAT, CDR2 FQNNGV. V lost 5 bases to trimming and J lost 4 bases; unmatched junction nucleotides: 5. This CDR3 is built from 13 residues. CDR3 bases: TGTGCCAGCAGCCGCGGGACTAATTACGAGCAGTACTTC. As protein: CASSRGTNYEQYF.

This chain uses TRBV11-2 with TRBJ2-7, with D perhaps matching TRBD1 (6 bases). This CDR3 has 15 amino acids. Germline loops: CDR1 SGHAT, CDR2 FQNNGV. The ends were cut back, 6 bases at V and 2 bases at J, with 17 bases in the middle. In nucleotides, the CDR3 is TGTGCCAGCAGTTGGCACCGGGACACGACCTACGAGCAGTACTTC. Protein product: CASSWHRDTTYEQYF. Together with reference TRBV11-2 and TRBJ2-7, the CDR3 gives the full variable domain: EAGVAQSPRYKIIEKRQSVAFWCNPISGHATLYWYQQILGQGPKLLIQFQNNGVVDDSQLPKDRFSAERLKGVDSTLKIQPAKLEDSAVYLCASSWHRDTTYEQYFGPGTRLTVT.

The rearrangement uses TRBV7-6 and TRBJ1-4; TRBD1 might be the D (5 bases). The CDR3 is 17 residues long. V gave up 0 bases and J gave up 5 bases, with 16 bases separating them. Germline values: CDR1 SGHVS, CDR2 FNYEAQ. This chain's CDR3 is CASSLAEAGKFNEKLFF. The CDR3, as DNA: TGTGCCAGCAGCTTAGCGGAGGCAGGGAAGTTCAATGAAAAACTGTTTTTT.

Concerning this clone itself: The junction departs from germline at one end; a sequencing error may be responsible. DNA of the CDR3: TGTGCCAGCAGCCAAGGTCTAGCGGGGGGGAGCAAAGATACGCAGTATTTT. It is translated as CASSQGLAGGSKDTQYF. V and J are TRBV4-2 and TRBJ2-3; 12 bases match TRBD2. In germline, CDR1 is LGHNA, CDR2 YNFKEQ. The CDR3 runs to 17 residues.